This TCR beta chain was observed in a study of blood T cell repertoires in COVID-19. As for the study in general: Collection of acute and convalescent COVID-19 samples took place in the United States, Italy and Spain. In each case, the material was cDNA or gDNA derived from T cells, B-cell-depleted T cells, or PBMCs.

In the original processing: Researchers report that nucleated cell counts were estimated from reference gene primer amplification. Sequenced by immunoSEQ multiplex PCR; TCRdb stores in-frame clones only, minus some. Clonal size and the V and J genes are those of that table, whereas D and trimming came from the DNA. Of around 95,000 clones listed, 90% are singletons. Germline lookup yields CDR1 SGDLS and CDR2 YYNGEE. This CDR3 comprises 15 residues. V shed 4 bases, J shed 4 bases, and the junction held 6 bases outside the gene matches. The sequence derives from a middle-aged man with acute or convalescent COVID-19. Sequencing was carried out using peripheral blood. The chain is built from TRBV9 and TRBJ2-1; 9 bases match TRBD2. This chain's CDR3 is CASSTLAGVYNEQFF. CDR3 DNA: TGTGCCAGCAGCACCTTAGCGGGAGTATACAATGAGCAGTTCTTC.